This TCR beta chain originates from a study of blood T cell repertoires in COVID-19. Study-level background: Samples taken during acute and convalescent COVID-19 were collected in the United States, Italy and Spain. PBMCs, B-cell-depleted T cells, or T cells were the source of the cDNA or gDNA that made up the material.

Germline V gives CDR1 LGHDT, CDR2 YNNKEL (reference sequence). The CDR3 has 12 residues if both end residues are counted. As regards this clone: This is likely a read error, given that the CDR3 carries no conserved phenylalanine or tryptophan at its end. The DNA is omitted, as the CDR3 cannot be located on it reliably, and the CDR3 follows TCRdb's listing.

Original data processing: Quantification of nucleated cells was approximated via reference gene primer amplification. Libraries were prepared by immunoSEQ multiplex PCR; TCRdb keeps only in-frame clonotypes and omits some of them. V, J and clone size reflect that table, while D and trimming were determined from the DNA. This table holds 300,000 to 350,000 clones, roughly 87% found once. Sequencing was done on a sample of peripheral blood. V gene TRBV3-1 (or the pseudogene TRBV3-2) combines with J gene TRBJ2-4; the table's D call, TRBD1, has no DNA check behind it. The origin of this receptor is a man aged 18-30 years with active or convalescent COVID-19. CDR3 protein: CASSHYPPGHPL.